One sample yielded the 17 T cell receptor beta chains listed below, sequenced in a study of glioma-infiltrating T cells. The iRepertoire nested amplicon-rescue multiplex PCR amplified TCR alpha and beta CDR3s from RNA. Using its own MiXCR run on the multiplex PCR reads, TCRdb lists one record per CDR3 protein. The sample has around 90,000 distinct CDR3 sequences, 35% to 50% seen once. Sequencing used glioma tissue, nonneoplastic brain tissue, or PBMCs (not recorded which). These TCRs come from a human donor with low-grade glioma or glioblastoma, undergoing nonglioma brain surgery, or in good health (not recorded which).

This clonotype has ten or more counts. The J gene is TRBJ1-2, the V gene TRBV15, with 12 bases fitting TRBD1. The trim removed 5 bases at V and 7 bases at J, leaving 8 bases unmatched. CDR1 is LNHNV, CDR2 YYDKDF, per germline (reference sequence). The CDR3 sequence is 15 residues long. The CDR3 coding sequence is TGTGCCACCAGCTGGACGGGACAGGGGGCGGTTGGCTACACCTTC. It specifies CATSWTGQGAVGYTF.

The chain recombines TRBV20-1 with TRBJ2-7, with 9 bases aligning to TRBD1. This CDR3 contains 17 residues. In germline, CDR1 is DFQATT, CDR2 SNEGSKA (reference sequence). V lost 2 bases, J lost 4 bases, and 15 bases stayed unmatched. The CDR3 bases are TGCAGTGCTAGACCAACTCTTGGGACAGGGCACCAATACGAGCAGTACTTC. It encodes CSARPTLGTGHQYEQYF.

Note on this clonotype: One base away lies a much larger clone, so this may be a sequencing read error. This chain uses TRBV29-1 with TRBJ2-2; no reliable D call. Per germline, CDR1 SQVTM and CDR2 ANQGSEA. The CDR3 is made up of 15 amino acids. Between the trimmed V and J ends, which lost 6 bases and 7 bases, there was a span of 21 bases. CDR3 coding DNA: TGCAGCGTCCCAGAGGTTCTGGGCGGCATCGGGGAGCTGTTTTTT. Translated, it gives CSVPEVLGGIGELFF.

As to this clonotype: Since no conserved phenylalanine or tryptophan closes the CDR3, a read error is the likely cause. This chain uses TRBV6-1 with TRBJ2-1; the D gene is possibly TRBD1 (6 bases). Germline assignment: CDR1 MNHNS and CDR2 SASEGT. Deletions cut 8 bases from V and 5 bases from J, with 16 bases between. CDR3 length: 14 amino acids. CDR3 protein: CASQPRGRHNEQFL. CDR3 nucleotides: TGTGCCAGCCAACCCAGGGGACGACACAATGAGCAGTTCCTA.

With regard to this clonotype: A read error may produce the germline difference seen at one junction end. The CDR3 region has the DNA TGTGCCAGCAGTAAATATGGGGGTTCCACAGATACGAAGTATTTT. Translation gives CASSKYGGSTDTKYF. V and J are TRBV2 and TRBJ2-3, with D possibly called TRBD1 or TRBD2 (5 bases each). This CDR3 is 15 amino acids long. Germline loops: CDR1 SNHLY, CDR2 FYNNEI.

This clonotype was found many times. The chain carries TRBV7-3 and TRBJ2-3; TRBD2 matches at 7 bases. Germline loops: CDR1 SGHTA, CDR2 FQGTGA. V was clipped by 2 bases and J by 4 bases; unmatched bases: 15. The CDR3 has 18 residues. The CDR3 reads CASSLGPGGRIYPDTQYF. In DNA form, the CDR3 reads TGTGCCAGCAGCTTAGGACCGGGAGGTAGAATTTATCCAGATACGCAGTATTTT.

About this clonotype itself: Relative to the germline gene, one junction end is altered; a read error may explain this. The chain joins TRBV10-1 to TRBJ2-1; maybe TRBD1 (5 bases). Germline-derived CDR1 and CDR2 are WNHNN and SYGVQD (reference sequence). This CDR3 region has 13 residues. CDR3 coding DNA: TGCGCCAGCAGCCAGACAGTTTACATTGAGCAGTTCTTC. Its translation: CASSQTVYIEQFF.

On this clonotype: The junction shows a germline mismatch at one end, possibly a read error. The V and J genes are TRBV6-5 and TRBJ2-7, with TRBD1 as a possible D gene (6 bases). Germline-derived CDR1 and CDR2 are MNHEY and SVGAGI. The CDR3 has 13 amino acids. The CDR3 region has the DNA TGCGCCAGCAGACAGACAGGCTCCTACGAGCGGTACTTC. The encoded protein is CASRQTGSYERYF.

This clonotype was counted many times. CDR3 DNA: TGCGCCAGCAGCCAAGAAGGAGGCAGGGGGAACTATGGCTACACCTTC. Protein sequence: CASSQEGGRGNYGYTF. This chain uses TRBV4-1 with TRBJ1-2, with 7 bases that match TRBD1. Losses at the gene ends were 0 bases for V and 2 bases for J; bases not matched to a gene: 6. This CDR3 is 16 amino acids long. Germline lookup yields CDR1 MGHRA and CDR2 YSYEKL.

This clonotype was counted ten times or more. Written as DNA, the CDR3 is TGTGCCACTGAGGGGGCAGCAGATACGCAGTATTTT. This translates into CATEGAADTQYF. This chain connects TRBV19 to TRBJ2-3; 7 bases agree with TRBD1. The germline CDR1 and CDR2 sequences are LNHDA and SQIVND (reference sequence). The CDR3 contains 12 residues. With V trimmed by 10 bases and J by 4 bases, 5 bases remained unmatched.

This clonotype was found many times. This sequence joins TRBV19 and TRBJ1-5, with D unresolved. V dropped 4 bases and J dropped 6 bases, with 13 bases sitting between them. The CDR3 runs to 14 residues. Germline CDR1 and CDR2: LNHDA and SQIVND (reference sequence). The CDR3 sequence: CASSTSSRGQPQHF. DNA for the CDR3: TGTGCCAGTAGTACCTCTTCTAGAGGTCAGCCCCAGCATTTT.

This chain connects TRBV19 to TRBJ2-5; D is possibly TRBD2 (6 bases). This CDR3 has 13 residues. Germline CDR1 is LNHDA and CDR2 is SQIVND (reference sequence). The germline V and J ends were trimmed by 5 bases and 12 bases, with 19 bases remaining between them. The DNA for the CDR3 is TGTGCCAGTAGTGGGGACTTACAAGAGGCCAAGTACTTC. Translating it yields CASSGDLQEAKYF.

This clonotype was counted at least ten times. V gene TRBV6-1 combines with J gene TRBJ2-7; D is ambiguous. V lost 5 bases to trimming and J lost 1 base, with 15 bases between them. CDR1 is MNHNS and CDR2 is SASEGT in the germline V gene. CDR3 size: 15 residues. The chain's CDR3 is CASSWAESASYEQYF. In nucleotides, the CDR3 is TGTGCCAGCAGTTGGGCGGAGAGCGCGTCCTACGAGCAGTACTTC.

This clonotype has at least ten counts. V gene TRBV7-9 combines with J gene TRBJ1-1; D remains unclear. This CDR3 region has 11 residues. Germline V gene data show CDR1 as SEHNR and CDR2 as FQNEAQ (reference sequence). V gave up 5 bases and J gave up 3 bases, with 4 bases separating them. The CDR3 nucleotides are TGTGCCAGCAGCGAGTACACTGAAGCTTTCTTT. This sequence encodes CASSEYTEAFF.

This clonotype was seen ten or more times. The chain joins TRBV29-1 to TRBJ2-5, with 8 bases matching TRBD1. Per the germline V gene, CDR1 is SQVTM and CDR2 is ANQGSEA. V shed 7 bases, J shed 4 bases, and the junction held 11 bases outside the gene matches. The CDR3 covers 14 residues. The CDR3 is CSAQDGTGGETQYF. In nucleotides, the CDR3 is TGCAGCGCTCAAGACGGGACAGGCGGAGAGACCCAGTACTTC.

Ten or more counts support this clonotype. The chain uses TRBV6-5 and TRBJ2-2; D not certain. This CDR3 has 13 amino acids. CDR1 is MNHEY, CDR2 SVGAGI, per germline. The V gene lost 2 bases and the J gene lost 6 bases, with 7 bases spanning the gap. CDR3 residues: CASSYVGPGELFF. For the CDR3, the DNA is TGTGCCAGCAGTTACGTTGGTCCCGGGGAGCTGTTTTTT.

This clonotype came up many times. The genes are TRBV7-2 and TRBJ2-7; D is unresolved. Germline V lookup: CDR1 SGHTA, CDR2 FQGNSA. Trimming took 2 bases from V and 7 from J, leaving 12 bases between them. CDR3 length equals 13 residues. As DNA, the CDR3 is TGTGCCAGCAGCTTAAGGGCCCTGGGGGAGCAGTACTTC. Its translation is CASSLRALGEQYF.